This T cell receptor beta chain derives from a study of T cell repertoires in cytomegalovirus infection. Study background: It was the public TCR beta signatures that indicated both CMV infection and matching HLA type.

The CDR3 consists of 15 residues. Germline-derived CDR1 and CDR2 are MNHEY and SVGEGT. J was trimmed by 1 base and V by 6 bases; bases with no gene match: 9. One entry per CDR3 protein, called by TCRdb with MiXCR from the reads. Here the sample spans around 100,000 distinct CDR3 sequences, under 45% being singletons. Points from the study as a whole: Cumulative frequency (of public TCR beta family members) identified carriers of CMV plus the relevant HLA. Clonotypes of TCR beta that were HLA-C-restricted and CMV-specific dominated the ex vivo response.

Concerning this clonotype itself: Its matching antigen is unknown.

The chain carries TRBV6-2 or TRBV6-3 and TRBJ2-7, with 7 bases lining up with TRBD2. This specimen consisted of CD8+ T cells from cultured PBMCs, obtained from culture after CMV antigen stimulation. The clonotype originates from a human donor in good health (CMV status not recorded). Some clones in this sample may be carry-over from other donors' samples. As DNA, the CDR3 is TGTGCCAGCAGAGCCTCGGCGGGGGTTTCCTACGAGCAGTACTTC. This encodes CASRASAGVSYEQYF.